Included here is one TCR beta chain sequence, with context. The data are from a study of control samples from healthy donors and cancer patients. V dropped 1 base and J dropped 5; count of bases not matched to a gene: 3. From germline, CDR1 is SGHNT and CDR2 YYREEE (reference sequence). The CDR3 extends over 14 amino acids. Some clones are missing from TCRdb's copy, which holds only in-frame ones; the method was immunoSEQ multiplex PCR. The profile shows around 70,000 clones, about nine tenths of them singletons. The clonotype was recovered from a woman aged 45-65 years with colorectal cancer. Sequencing input: PBMCs. V is TRBV5-4 and J is TRBJ2-1, with 7 bases that match TRBD1. The CDR3 bases are TGTGCCAGCAGCTTGAGAGGGGGCCACAATGAGCAGTTCTTC. Translated, it gives CASSLRGGHNEQFF.